This TCR beta chain appears in the sequencing data of a study of blood T cell repertoires in COVID-19. Turning to the study itself: Donors in the United States, Italy and Spain gave samples during acute or convalescent COVID-19. PBMCs, B-cell-depleted T cells, or T cells provided the cDNA or gDNA that made up the material.

The data were produced by immunoSEQ multiplex PCR, yet TCRdb's version contains in-frame clones alone and is incomplete. The sample lists 150,000 or so clones; approximately 86% were seen once. This clone was seen more than once but under ten times. This TCR derives from a woman aged 40 to 50 with active or convalescent COVID-19. Sequencing was done on a sample of peripheral blood.

The CDR3 reads CASSVLGQGYTEAFF. In DNA, the CDR3 is TGTGCCAGCAGTGTGTTGGGGCAGGGCTACACTGAAGCTTTCTTT. This rearrangement joins TRBV2 to TRBJ1-1, with a possible D match to TRBD1 (5 bases). The CDR3 totals 15 residues. Trimming shortened V by 4 bases and J by 3 bases, and 15 bases separated the two germline ends. Looked up from germline, CDR1 is SNHLY and CDR2 is FYNNEI.